This T cell receptor (beta chain) stems from a study of cytomegalovirus exposure and HLA in healthy donors. As for the study in general: It was reported in a later analysis that the 120 validation repertoires used the same platform as the 666 first-cohort repertoires.

The study drew the donors from its approximately 110-subject validation cohort, separate from the roughly 710-subject first cohort. Libraries were prepared by immunoSEQ multiplex PCR; TCRdb keeps only in-frame clonotypes and omits some of them. The sample has approximately 110,000 clones; approximately 94% are singletons. In regard to this clone: No antigen is known for it.

Whole-study results and caveats: Around 160 TCR beta chains were listed as cytomegalovirus-associated.

This CDR3 is 13 amino acids long. Germline V CDR1 and CDR2: SQVTM, ANQGSEA. Trimming pared 6 bases from V and 5 bases from J, leaving 16 bases between. What was sequenced was PBMCs. The V call is TRBV29-1, the J call TRBJ2-5; tentative D call: TRBD2 (7 bases). This clonotype was obtained from a woman in her late teens or twenties in good health and CMV-seronegative. CDR3: CSVAGALSETQYF. In nucleotides, the CDR3 is TGCAGCGTGGCGGGGGCGCTTTCGGAGACCCAGTACTTC. The full variable domain, completed using reference TRBV29-1 and TRBJ2-5, is SAVISQKPSRDICQRGTSLTIQCQVDSQVTMMFWYRQQPGQSLTLIATANQGSEATYESGFVIDKFPISRPNLTFSTLTVSNMSPEDSSIYLCSVAGALSETQYFGPGTRLLVL.